The TCR beta chain described here comes from a study of cytomegalovirus exposure and HLA in healthy donors. Across the study: HLA-typed donors contributed 65 million to 95 million unique TCRs, which were held in an early data release.

A multiplex PCR was run with 60 Vbeta primers and 13 Jbeta primers. In the authors' workflow: Later, an analysis found some 80 million unique TCR beta chains, and about 10 million of these were shared. The repertoire was sequenced with immunoSEQ multiplex PCR; TCRdb's copy has only in-frame clones and lacks some. V and J calls and clone size are those listed in that table; D and trimming were worked out from the DNA. The repertoire includes under 200,000 clones, roughly nine tenths of them detected once, and approximately 0.98% sits in the top ten. The CDR3 consists of 21 residues. The trim removed 1 base at V and 4 bases at J, leaving 22 bases unmatched. In germline, CDR1 is SGHVS, CDR2 FQNEAQ.

The rearrangement uses TRBV7-8 and TRBJ2-5, with TRBD2 matching 9 bases. This clonotype was sampled from a boy between 2 and 10 years old in good health and CMV-seronegative. Sequencing was performed on PBMCs. CDR3 DNA: TGTGCCAGCAGCTTAGTAGGGAGGGGGACTAGCCGCCTCAAGGGCCGAGAGACCCAGTACTTC. Its protein product is CASSLVGRGTSRLKGRETQYF.